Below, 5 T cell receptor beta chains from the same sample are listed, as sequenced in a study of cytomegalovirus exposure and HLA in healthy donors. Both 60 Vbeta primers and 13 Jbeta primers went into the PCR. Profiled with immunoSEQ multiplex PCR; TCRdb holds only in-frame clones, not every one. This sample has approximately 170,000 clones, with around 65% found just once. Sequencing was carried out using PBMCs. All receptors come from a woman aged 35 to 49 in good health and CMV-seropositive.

This CDR3 is CASSPSLYTQYF. The DNA of the CDR3 is TGTGCCAGCAGTCCCTCTCTGTATACGCAGTATTTT. J is TRBJ2-3 and V is TRBV27; D is ambiguous. The V end was cut by 5 bases, the J end by 7 bases, with 10 bases between. This CDR3 spans 12 amino acids. Germline-derived CDR1 and CDR2 are MNHEY and SMNVEV (reference sequence).

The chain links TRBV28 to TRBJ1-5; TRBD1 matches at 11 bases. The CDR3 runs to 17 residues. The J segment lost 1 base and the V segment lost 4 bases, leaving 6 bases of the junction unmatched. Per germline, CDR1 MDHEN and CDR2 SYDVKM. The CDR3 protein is CASSYAGQGASNQPQHF. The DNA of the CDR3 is TGTGCCAGCAGTTACGCCGGACAGGGGGCAAGCAATCAGCCCCAGCATTTT.

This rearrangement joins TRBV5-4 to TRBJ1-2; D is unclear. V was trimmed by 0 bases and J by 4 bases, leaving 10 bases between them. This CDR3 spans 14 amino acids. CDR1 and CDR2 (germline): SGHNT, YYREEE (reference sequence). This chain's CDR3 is CASSLGTDFYGYTF. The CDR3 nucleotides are TGTGCCAGCAGCTTGGGGACGGACTTCTATGGCTACACCTTC.

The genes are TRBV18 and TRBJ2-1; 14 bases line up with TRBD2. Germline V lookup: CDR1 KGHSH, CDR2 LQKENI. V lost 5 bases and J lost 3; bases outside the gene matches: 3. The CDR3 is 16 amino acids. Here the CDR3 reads CASSTGLAGGYNEQFF. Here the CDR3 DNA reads TGTGCCAGCTCAACCGGACTAGCGGGAGGCTACAATGAGCAGTTCTTC.

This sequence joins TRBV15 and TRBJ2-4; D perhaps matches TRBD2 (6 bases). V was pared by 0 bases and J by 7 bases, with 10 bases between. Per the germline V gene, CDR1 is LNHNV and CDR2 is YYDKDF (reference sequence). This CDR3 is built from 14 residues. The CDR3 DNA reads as TGTGCCACCAGCAGAGATCAGGAGGGGAACATTCAGTACTTC. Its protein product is CATSRDQEGNIQYF.